This TCR beta chain is drawn from a study of blood T cell repertoires in COVID-19. Study information: The United States, Italy and Spain were the sources of the acute and convalescent COVID-19 samples. Nucleic acid was either cDNA or gDNA, and it came from T cells, B-cell-depleted T cells, or PBMCs.

V lost 4 bases and J lost 0, with 19 bases in between. The CDR3 loop spans 18 amino acids. Germline CDR1 is LGHNA and CDR2 is YNFKEQ. Original handling: Using reference gene primer amplification, nucleated cell counts were estimated. Assay used: immunoSEQ multiplex PCR; TCRdb lists only in-frame clones, some missing. V and J calls and clone size are those listed in that table; D and trimming were worked out from the DNA. The sample consists of 130,000 or so clones, 70% to 90% of them appearing once. Sequenced sample: peripheral blood. The rearrangement uses TRBV4-2 and TRBJ2-1, with a tentative D call TRBD2 (7 bases). The TCR comes from a woman in her sixties with acute or convalescent COVID-19. The CDR3 nucleotides read TGTGCCAGCAGCCCGAAGGGGGGGTTACTGAGCTCCTACAATGAGCAGTTCTTC. Translating gives CASSPKGGLLSSYNEQFF.